These 23 T cell receptor beta chains were sequenced from one sample in a study of T cell responses to AZD1222 COVID-19 vaccine. Clones were read by immunoSEQ multiplex PCR, and TCRdb kept only the in-frame ones, dropping some. The data contain roughly 67,000 clones, approximately 91% of them singletons. The sequenced sample was peripheral blood, obtained on day 0 of AZD1222 vaccination. The receptors here all came from an adult in good health.

This clone was seen once. The V and J genes are TRBV4-3 and TRBJ2-1, with TRBD1 matching over 7 bases. CDR3 length: 15 amino acids. The V segment lost 6 bases and the J segment 4 bases; nucleotides outside the gene matches: 9. The germline V gene encodes CDR1 LGHNA and CDR2 YSLEER. The CDR3 region has the DNA TGCGCCAGCAGTCGAGACAGGGACGAGTACAATGAGCAGTTCTTC. Protein sequence: CASSRDRDEYNEQFF.

This chain uses TRBV14 with TRBJ1-4; tentative D call: TRBD1 (5 bases). This CDR3 spans 15 amino acids. CDR1 is SGHDN, CDR2 FVKESK, per germline. Trimming took 0 bases from V and 11 from J, leaving 16 bases between them. CDR3 in amino acids: CASSQETGIVGKLFF. CDR3 coding DNA: TGTGCCAGCAGCCAAGAAACAGGAATCGTTGGGAAACTGTTTTTT. The full variable domain, with the rest looked up from reference TRBV14 and TRBJ1-4, is EAGVTQFPSHSVIEKGQTVTLRCDPISGHDNLYWYRRVMGKEIKFLLHFVKESKQDESGMPNNRFLAERTGGTYSTLKVQPAELEDSGVYFCASSQETGIVGKLFFGSGTQLSVL.

The genes are TRBV6-4 and TRBJ2-3, with 11 bases that match TRBD2. The trim removed 2 bases at V and 3 bases at J, leaving 1 base unmatched. CDR3 length equals 15 residues. Germline V CDR1 and CDR2: MRHNA, SNTAGT. Written as DNA, the CDR3 is TGTGCCAGCAGTGACGTAGCGGGAGGGACAGATACGCAGTATTTT. Protein sequence: CASSDVAGGTDTQYF.

The V gene is TRBV9, the J gene TRBJ1-3; D remains unclear. The V gene's germline CDR1 is SGDLS and CDR2 YYNGEE. The CDR3 is made up of 15 amino acids. The ends were cut back, 0 bases at V and 0 bases at J, with 7 bases in the middle. The CDR3: CASSVGRSSGNTIYF. DNA of the CDR3: TGTGCCAGCAGCGTAGGAAGGAGCTCTGGAAACACCATATATTTT.

The CDR3 nucleotides read TGTGCCAGCAGCCGAGACGGGACAGGGTCCTACGAGCAGTACTTC. This gives the protein CASSRDGTGSYEQYF. The rearrangement links TRBV5-8 to TRBJ2-7, with TRBD1 matching 9 bases. The germline V gene has CDR1 SGHTS and CDR2 YDEGEE. The CDR3 is 15 residues long. V lost 4 bases, J lost 1 base, and 6 bases stayed unmatched.

This rearrangement joins TRBV9 to TRBJ2-5, with TRBD1 identical over 7 bases. CDR1 is SGDLS and CDR2 is YYNGEE in the germline V gene. The CDR3 has 14 residues. V was pared by 2 bases and J by 1 base, with 2 bases of the junction left unmatched. CDR3 nucleotide sequence: TGTGCCAGCAGCGTCGGACAGGCCCAAGAGACCCAGTACTTC. Protein sequence: CASSVGQAQETQYF.

The gene calls are TRBV3-1 (or the pseudogene TRBV3-2) and TRBJ1-1; tentatively, D is TRBD1 (5 bases). V lost 1 base and J lost 5, with 11 bases in between. Germline loops: CDR1 LGHDT, CDR2 YNNKEL (reference sequence). This CDR3 is 14 amino acids long. DNA for the CDR3: TGTGCCAGCAGCCAAGTTGTAGGGGTGACTGAAGCTTTCTTT. This codes for CASSQVVGVTEAFF.

The V gene is TRBV28, the J gene TRBJ2-1; D is unclear. The CDR3 length is 14 residues. CDR1 and CDR2 (germline): MDHEN, SYDVKM. V lost 7 bases and J 4 bases, leaving 14 bases between the germline ends. CDR3 sequence reads: CASIGELYYNEQFF. DNA for the CDR3: TGTGCCAGCATAGGCGAGCTATATTACAATGAGCAGTTCTTC.

The rearrangement links TRBV3-1 (or the pseudogene TRBV3-2) to TRBJ2-2; D gene uncertain. Germline-derived CDR1 and CDR2 are LGHDT and YNNKEL (reference sequence). This CDR3 has 15 amino acids. V lost 0 bases and J lost 4, with 9 bases in between. CDR3 amino acids: CASSQDSSFTGELFF. The CDR3, as DNA: TGTGCCAGCAGCCAAGATTCCAGCTTCACCGGGGAGCTGTTTTTT.

The V call is TRBV4-3, the J call TRBJ2-2, with D possibly being TRBD2 (6 bases). The CDR3 loop spans 17 amino acids. Per the germline V gene, CDR1 is LGHNA and CDR2 is YSLEER. The V and J ends lost 1 base and 6 bases respectively, with 18 bases between them. CDR3 protein: CASSQAKIGSRAGELFF. The CDR3 coding sequence is TGCGCCAGCAGCCAAGCAAAAATCGGGAGCCGTGCCGGGGAGCTGTTTTTT.

V is TRBV30 and J is TRBJ1-1; D perhaps matches TRBD1 (5 bases). There are 13 residues in the CDR3. Deletions cut 5 bases from V and 1 base from J, with 11 bases between. CDR1 GTSNPN and CDR2 SVGIG come from the germline V gene (reference sequence). Here the CDR3 reads CAWGGRWNTEAFF. CDR3 sequence (DNA): TGTGCCTGGGGGGGACGGTGGAACACTGAAGCTTTCTTT.

This clone was counted a single time. The chain combines TRBV29-1 with TRBJ2-7, with TRBD2 as a possible D gene (7 bases). CDR1 and CDR2 (germline): SQVTM, ANQGSEA. Between the trimmed V and J ends, which lost 3 bases and 0 bases, there was a span of 18 bases. The CDR3 consists of 16 residues. DNA for the CDR3: TGCAGCGTTGATGGCCTCCGGGGGGCTCTCTCCTACGAGCAGTACTTC. It specifies CSVDGLRGALSYEQYF.

The rearrangement uses TRBV3-1 (or the pseudogene TRBV3-2) and TRBJ2-1; TRBD2 matches 11 bases. V lost 4 bases to trimming and J lost 5 bases; unmatched junction nucleotides: 1. CDR3 length: 14 amino acids. Per the germline V gene, CDR1 is LGHDT and CDR2 is YNNKEL (reference sequence). As DNA, the CDR3 is TGTGCCAGCAGCCTGGGACTAGCGGACAATGAGCAGTTCTTC. Translation gives CASSLGLADNEQFF.

The DNA for the CDR3 is TGTGCCAGCAGGCAGGGACAGATTAATTCACCCCTCCACTTT. It is translated as CASRQGQINSPLHF. The rearrangement uses TRBV7-2 and TRBJ1-6, with 7 bases fitting TRBD1. CDR3 length: 14 residues. V trimming: 6 bases; J trimming: 6 bases; junction bases outside the gene matches: 5. CDR1 and CDR2 (germline): SGHTA, FQGNSA.

V and J are TRBV5-1 and TRBJ1-4; perhaps TRBD1 as D (6 bases). Germline loops: CDR1 SGHRS, CDR2 YFSETQ. Trimming cost V 4 bases and J 8 bases, with 18 bases left between them. The CDR3 runs to 15 residues. The CDR3 DNA reads as TGCGCCAGCAGCGGACTTAGGGGGGGTGAAGAAAAACTGTTTTTT. As protein: CASSGLRGGEEKLFF.

The chain combines TRBV24-1 with TRBJ2-1, with no clear D. Deletions cut 4 bases from V and 6 bases from J, with 12 bases between. In germline, CDR1 is KGHDR, CDR2 SFDVKD. This CDR3 has 14 residues. As DNA, the CDR3 is TGTGCCACCAGTGACCCGATCCCAGGCAATGAGCAGTTCTTC. This gives the protein CATSDPIPGNEQFF.

This chain joins TRBV14 and TRBJ1-3; a possible D gene is TRBD1 (6 bases). Germline values: CDR1 SGHDN, CDR2 FVKESK. CDR3 length: 15 amino acids. V was pared by 4 bases and J by 2 bases, with 12 bases between. The CDR3 here is CASSRSTGAGNTIYF. The DNA of the CDR3 is TGTGCCAGCAGCCGATCGACAGGCGCTGGAAACACCATATATTTT.

The chain joins TRBV29-1 to TRBJ2-1; TRBD2 agrees at 7 bases. The ends lost 4 bases at V and 4 bases at J; junction bases unmatched: 10. The CDR3 totals 15 residues. Germline lookup yields CDR1 SQVTM and CDR2 ANQGSEA. The CDR3 protein is CSVVRSGALYNEQFF. CDR3 DNA sequence: TGCAGCGTTGTGCGGAGCGGGGCCCTTTACAATGAGCAGTTCTTC.

This clone was counted once. The V and J genes are TRBV5-1 and TRBJ1-3, with TRBD1 matching over 12 bases. The CDR3 totals 15 residues. V trimming: 4 bases; J trimming: 4 bases; junction bases outside the gene matches: 3. From germline, CDR1 is SGHRS and CDR2 YFSETQ. CDR3 loop: CASSLGTGGGNTIYF. The CDR3 DNA is TGCGCCAGCAGCCTCGGGACAGGGGGCGGAAACACCATATATTTT.

The chain links TRBV19 to TRBJ2-1; maybe TRBD1 (5 bases). Looked up from germline, CDR1 is LNHDA and CDR2 is SQIVND (reference sequence). V lost 10 bases and J lost 0, with 13 bases in between. CDR3 length equals 14 residues. The DNA for the CDR3 is TGTGCCACAGGGCCCAAGAGCTCCTACAATGAGCAGTTCTTC. Translating it yields CATGPKSSYNEQFF.

The chain couples TRBV9 to TRBJ2-2, with TRBD2 matching over 7 bases. The germline gives CDR1 SGDLS, CDR2 YYNGEE. This CDR3 has 17 residues. J gave up 2 bases and V 1 base, and 8 bases lay outside the gene matches. As DNA, the CDR3 is TGTGCCAGCAGCGTACTCCCCAGCGGGAAAAACACCGGGGAGCTGTTTTTT. Translation gives CASSVLPSGKNTGELFF.

V gene TRBV5-1 combines with J gene TRBJ2-3; 9 bases map to TRBD2. The CDR3 loop spans 17 amino acids. The germline V gene encodes CDR1 SGHRS and CDR2 YFSETQ. Trimming cost V 1 base and J 0 bases; bases outside gene matches: 6. CDR3 amino acids: CASSLMAGGVSTDTQYF. The CDR3 region has the DNA TGCGCCAGCAGCTTGATGGCGGGAGGGGTTAGCACAGATACGCAGTATTTT.

V usage is TRBV6-2 or TRBV6-3 and J usage is TRBJ1-2, with TRBD1 matching over 7 bases. This CDR3 has 14 residues. Germline values: CDR1 MNHEY, CDR2 SVGEGT. V shed 6 bases and J 4 bases; nucleotides not matched to a gene: 8. This chain's CDR3 is CASRPSTGSYGYTF. CDR3 DNA sequence: TGTGCCAGCAGACCTTCGACAGGGAGCTATGGCTACACCTTC.